The rows below give T cell receptor beta chains drawn from one sample of a study of T cells in Graves' hyperthyroidism and ophthalmopathy. TCRdb passed the multiplex PCR reads through MiXCR, listing each CDR3 protein once. Among more than 450,000 distinct CDR3 sequences, 11% to 15% were seen once, and the ten largest hold approximately 13%. Sequencing was carried out using blood. The source of these receptors is a woman in her thirties or forties with Graves' hyperthyroidism. Both conserved end residues are part of each CDR3. Fields, in order: D gene, J gene, clone size, V gene, CDR3 protein, CDR3 DNA. A D gene is named only where the DNA matches it firmly. Clone size is not always given. Where it is, it says once, few, many or a class for expanded clones.

>NA|TRBJ1-4|many|TRBV5-1
CASSPTGATNEKLFF
TGTGCCAGCAGCCCCACGGGTGCGACTAATGAAAAACTGTTTTTT
>NA|TRBJ2-5|NA|TRBV6-2/TRBV6-3
CASSYSRGSGETQYF
TGTGCCAGCAGTTACTCGAGGGGCTCGGGAGAGACCCAGTACTTC
>TRBD1|TRBJ2-5|NA|TRBV28
CASSSSGTGGPHEETQYF
TGTGCCAGCAGTTCGTCCGGGACAGGGGGCCCGCATGAAGAGACCCAGTATTTC
>TRBD2|TRBJ2-5|NA|TRBV6-5
CASSYSKREAQETQYF
TGTGCCAGCAGTTACTCGAAGCGGGAGGCACAAGAGACCCAGTACTTC
>NA|TRBJ2-5|many|TRBV7-2
CASSTPRGAKETQYF
TGTGCCAGCAGCACTCCCAGGGGCGCAAAAGAGACCCAGTACTTC
>TRBD1|TRBJ1-2|NA|TRBV11-2
CASSRQGFNYGYTF
TGTGCCAGCAGCCGACAGGGGTTCAACTATGGCTACACCTTC
>TRBD1|TRBJ2-7|many|TRBV28
CASSPPGGDRDYEQYF
TGTGCCAGCAGCCCACCCGGTGGGGACAGGGACTACGAGCAGTACTTC
>TRBD1|TRBJ2-5|many|TRBV6-1
CASSQGATQETQYF
TGTGCCAGCAGTCAGGGGGCCACCCAAGAGACCCAGTACTTC
>TRBD1|TRBJ2-1|many|TRBV29-1
CSVEAGGRHNEQFF
TGCAGCGTTGAAGCAGGGGGTAGACACAATGAGCAGTTCTTC
>NA|TRBJ1-2|NA|TRBV5-5
CASSPPTENYGYTF
TGTGCCAGCAGCCCCCCGACAGAAAACTATGGCTACACCTTC
>NA|TRBJ2-7|NA|TRBV11-2
CTSSLAKLGNPESYEQYF
TGTACCAGCAGCTTAGCTAAATTAGGAAACCCGGAAAGCTACGAGCAGTACTTC
>TRBD1|TRBJ2-7|few|TRBV28
CASSTFGTGGSYEQYF
TGTGCCAGCAGCACCTTCGGGACAGGGGGCTCCTACGAGCAGTACTTC
>TRBD2|TRBJ2-5|many|TRBV2
CASKGLAGEEETQYF
TGTGCCAGCAAGGGACTAGCGGGAGAAGAGGAGACCCAGTACTTC
>NA|TRBJ2-2|many|TRBV7-9
CASSPHRDGELFF
TGTGCCAGCAGCCCGCACAGGGACGGGGAGCTGTTTTTT
>NA|TRBJ1-4|few|TRBV5-1
CASSPGHGSHNEKLFF
TGCGCCAGCAGCCCCGGCCACGGGTCCCATAATGAAAAACTGTTTTTT
>TRBD2|TRBJ2-2|NA|TRBV4-1
CASSQETSGKAGELFF
TGCGCCAGCAGCCAAGAAACGAGCGGGAAGGCCGGGGAGCTGTTTTTT
>NA|TRBJ2-1|many|TRBV2
CASSVRSGGSYNEQFF
TGTGCCAGCAGTGTTCGTAGCGGAGGCTCCTACAATGAGCAGTTCTTC
>NA|TRBJ2-1|many|TRBV27
CASSLDRTYNEQFF
TGTGCCAGCAGTCTAGACCGGACCTACAATGAGCAGTTCTTC
>TRBD1|TRBJ1-2|many|TRBV4-1
CASSQDRQGAYGYTF
TGCGCCAGCAGCCAAGATAGGCAGGGGGCTTATGGCTACACCTTC
>NA|TRBJ2-7|many|TRBV7-9
CASSTPVEGEQYF
TGTGCCAGCAGCACTCCTGTAGAGGGCGAGCAGTACTTC
>NA|TRBJ1-6|NA|TRBV3-1
CASSQGGAYNSPLHF
TGTGCCAGCAGCCAAGGGGGGGCTTATAATTCACCCCTCCACTTT
>TRBD2|TRBJ2-3|few|TRBV4-1
CASSQDVAGAITDTQYF
TGCGCCAGCAGCCAAGACGTAGCGGGAGCTATCACAGATACGCAGTATTTT
>TRBD1|TRBJ1-4|many|TRBV2
CASSERGGQAYEKLFF
TGTGCCAGCAGTGAGAGAGGGGGACAGGCTTATGAAAAACTGTTTTTT
>NA|TRBJ2-1|NA|TRBV30
CAWMRESPFSYNEQFF
TGTGCCTGGATGAGGGAATCCCCCTTCTCCTACAATGAGCAGTTCTTC
>NA|TRBJ1-1|NA|TRBV6-1
CASSAEDGTEAFF
TGTGCCAGCAGTGCGGAGGACGGGACTGAAGCTTTCTTT